Listed below are T cell receptor beta chains from one sample, sequenced in a study of blood T cell repertoires in COVID-19. Sequencing used immunoSEQ multiplex PCR; TCRdb keeps in-frame clones, though not all of them. The sample lists around 320,000 clones, approximately 86% occurring once. Sequenced material: peripheral blood. The origin of the receptors is a man aged 18 to 30 with active or convalescent COVID-19. CDR3s include the opening cysteine and the closing phenylalanine or tryptophan. D genes are given only for firm matches. Only some rows state a clone size, as once, few, many or a class for expanded clones.

j_gene	v_gene	d_gene	abundance	CDR3nt	CDR3aa
TRBJ1-2	TRBV29-1	NA	NA	TGCAGCGTTGATTCAGAAGGAGTCAAGGGCTACACCTTC	CSVDSEGVKGYTF
TRBJ1-1	TRBV6-4	TRBD1	NA	TGTGCCAGCAGTGATGACAGGGGCACTGAAGCTTTCTTT	CASSDDRGTEAFF
TRBJ1-1	TRBV2	NA	NA	TGTGCCAGCAGTGAAGCTTTACGCGGGAACACTGAAGCTTTCTTT	CASSEALRGNTEAFF
TRBJ2-3	TRBV2	NA	NA	TGTGCCAGCAGTCGAACAACAGATACGCAGTATTTT	CASSRTTDTQYF
TRBJ2-3	TRBV28	TRBD2	NA	TGTGCCAGCAGCCCGGGACTAGCGGGAGCAGATACGCAGTATTTT	CASSPGLAGADTQYF
TRBJ1-1	TRBV19	NA	NA	TGTGCCAGCAGGGTTAGCGGGAACACTGAAGCTTTCTTT	CASRVSGNTEAFF
TRBJ2-1	TRBV6-4	NA	few	TGTGCCAGCAGTGACTCCGGGAGCTCCTACAATGAGCAGTTCTTC	CASSDSGSSYNEQFF
TRBJ1-5	TRBV2	NA	NA	TGTGCCAGCAGTGTTGAGGTACCTCAGCCCCAGCATTTT	CASSVEVPQPQHF
TRBJ1-2	TRBV12-3/TRBV12-4	NA	few	TGTGCCAGCAGTCCGGTATGGGGGCCTGGCTACACCTTC	CASSPVWGPGYTF
TRBJ2-7	TRBV6-5	NA	NA	TGTGCCACTGCCTCAGGGATTTACGAGCAGTACTTC	CATASGIYEQYF
TRBJ2-7	TRBV10-1	TRBD1	NA	TGCGCCAGCAGTGAGTCGTCGGGACAGGGTGGCGAGCAGTACTTC	CASSESSGQGGEQYF
TRBJ2-2	TRBV10-2	NA	NA	TGCGCCAGCAGTGAGTGGTCGGGAGGGGAGCTGTTTTTT	CASSEWSGGELFF
TRBJ2-5	TRBV5-1	NA	NA	TGCGCCAGCAGCTCCGAGCGGGAAGAGACCCAGTACTTC	CASSSEREETQYF
TRBJ2-5	TRBV7-9	NA	NA	TGTGCCAGCAGCTTGGTCGGGAAAGAGACCCAGTACTTC	CASSLVGKETQYF
TRBJ2-1	TRBV4-3	NA	NA	TGCGCCAGCAGCCAAGATCCGGGGACCTACAATGAGCAGTTCTTC	CASSQDPGTYNEQFF
TRBJ1-2	TRBV19	NA	NA	TGTGCCAGTAGTACCGCAACCGCGGGCTATGGCTACACCTTC	CASSTATAGYGYTF
TRBJ2-1	TRBV7-9	TRBD1	NA	TGTGCCAGCAGCTCGGGACAGTTCAATGAGCAGTTCTTC	CASSSGQFNEQFF
TRBJ1-1	TRBV3-1/TRBV3-2	NA	NA	TGTGCCAGCAGCCTCAATGGTGGGGGCATAGCTTTCTTT	CASSLNGGGIAFF
TRBJ2-7	TRBV7-8	TRBD2	NA	TGTGCCAGCAGCTTAGTGGGGACTAGCGTCTCCTACGAGCAGTACTTC	CASSLVGTSVSYEQYF
TRBJ2-4	TRBV10-1	NA	NA	TGCGCCAGCAGTGACAGGGTATGGGACAAAAACATTCAGTACTTC	CASSDRVWDKNIQYF
TRBJ1-5	TRBV19	TRBD1	few	TGTGCCAGTAGTATGTTCACAGGGGCTAGCAATCAGCCCCAGCATTTT	CASSMFTGASNQPQHF
TRBJ2-5	TRBV5-6	NA	few	TGTGCCAGCAGCCCGTACAGGGAAGAGACCCAGTACTTC	CASSPYREETQYF
TRBJ1-4	TRBV7-9	NA	NA	TGTGCCAGCAGCGCACAGGGTGGTGAAAAACTGTTTTTT	CASSAQGGEKLFF
TRBJ2-5	TRBV7-8	TRBD1	NA	TGTGCCAGCAGCGGGGGACAGGGGGGAGAGACCCAGTACTTC	CASSGGQGGETQYF
TRBJ2-1	TRBV27	TRBD2	NA	TGTGCCAGCAGTACCCTAGCGGGAGTGGGTGAAGGGAGGAATGAGCAGTTCTTC	CASSTLAGVGEGRNEQFF
TRBJ2-3	TRBV12-3/TRBV12-4	TRBD2	few	TGTGCCAGTCGTCGGGGGGGCACAGATACGCAGTATTTT	CASRRGGTDTQYF
TRBJ1-2	TRBV6-5	TRBD1	few	TGTGCCAGCAGTCCCCAGGGGGGTTCTTATGGCTACACCTTC	CASSPQGGSYGYTF
TRBJ1-2	TRBV28	NA	NA	TGTGCCAGCAGTTTCCAGGAACTTAACTATGGCTACACCTTC	CASSFQELNYGYTF
TRBJ1-4	TRBV27	NA	NA	TGTGCCAGCAGTTTAGGTGCAGGGTCGCCTGCAACTAATGAAAAACTGTTTTTT	CASSLGAGSPATNEKLFF
TRBJ2-3	TRBV9	TRBD1	NA	TGTGCCAGCAGCGCCGACAGGGTTACTAGCACAGATACGCAGTATTTT	CASSADRVTSTDTQYF
TRBJ2-5	TRBV4-2	TRBD2	NA	TGTGCCAGCAGCCAAGAGAGAGCGGGGCGTCCAGAGACCCAGTACTTC	CASSQERAGRPETQYF
TRBJ1-5	TRBV27	NA	NA	TGTGCCAGCATGTCAGGGGCCCCATCGTATAGCAATCAGCCCCAGCATTTT	CASMSGAPSYSNQPQHF
TRBJ2-1	TRBV7-9	TRBD2	NA	TGTGCCAGCAGCCCATCTAGCGGGGGGGCACATGAGCAGTTCTTC	CASSPSSGGAHEQFF
TRBJ1-5	TRBV5-3	NA	NA	TGTGCCAGAAGCTTGGGAGGTGGAGGGACTACGAAATATAGCAATCAGCCCCAGCATTTT	CARSLGGGGTTKYSNQPQHF
TRBJ2-7	TRBV5-1	NA	NA	TGCGCCAGCAGCTCCCAATCCTACGAGCAGTACTTC	CASSSQSYEQYF
TRBJ2-7	TRBV20-1	TRBD2	once	TGCAGTGCTAGTGTAGCGGGAGACTCCTACGAGCAGTACTTC	CSASVAGDSYEQYF
TRBJ1-2	TRBV5-8	NA	NA	TGTGCCAGCAGCTGGGGTAGGACATACTATGGCTACACCTTC	CASSWGRTYYGYTF
TRBJ2-3	TRBV2	NA	NA	TGTGCCAGCACACAGGGTGAGACAGATACGCAGTATTTT	CASTQGETDTQYF
TRBJ2-1	TRBV28	TRBD2	NA	TGTGCCAGCATCGTAGCGGGAGGGCCTAATGAGCAGTTCTTC	CASIVAGGPNEQFF
TRBJ1-2	TRBV19	TRBD1	NA	TGTGCCAGTAGTCGGACAGGGCAAAGCTACACCTTC	CASSRTGQSYTF